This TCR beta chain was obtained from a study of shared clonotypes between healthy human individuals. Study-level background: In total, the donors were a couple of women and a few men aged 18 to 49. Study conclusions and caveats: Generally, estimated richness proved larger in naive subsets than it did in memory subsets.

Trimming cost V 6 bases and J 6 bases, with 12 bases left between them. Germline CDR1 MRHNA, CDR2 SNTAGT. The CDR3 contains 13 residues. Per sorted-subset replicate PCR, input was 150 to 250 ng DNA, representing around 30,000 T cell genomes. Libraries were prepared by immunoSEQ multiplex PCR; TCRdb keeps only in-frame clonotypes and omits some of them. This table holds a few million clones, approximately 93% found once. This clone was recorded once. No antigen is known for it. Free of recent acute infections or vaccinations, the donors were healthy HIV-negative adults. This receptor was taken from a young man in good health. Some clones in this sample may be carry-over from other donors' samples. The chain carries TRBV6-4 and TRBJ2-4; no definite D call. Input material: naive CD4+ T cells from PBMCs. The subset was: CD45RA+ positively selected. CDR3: CASSLGLGNIQYF. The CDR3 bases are TGTGCCAGCAGCTTGGGGTTAGGAAACATTCAGTACTTC.